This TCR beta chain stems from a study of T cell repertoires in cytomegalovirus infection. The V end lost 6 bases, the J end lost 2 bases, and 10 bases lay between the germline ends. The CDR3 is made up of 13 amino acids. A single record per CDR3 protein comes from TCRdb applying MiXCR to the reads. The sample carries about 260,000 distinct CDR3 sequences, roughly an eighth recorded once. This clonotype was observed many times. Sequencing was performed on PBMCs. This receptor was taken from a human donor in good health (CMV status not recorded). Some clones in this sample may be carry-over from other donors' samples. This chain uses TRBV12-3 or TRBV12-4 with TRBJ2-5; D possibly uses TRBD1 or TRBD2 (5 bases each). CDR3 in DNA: TGTGCCAGCAGCCGGGACCATCAAGAGACCCAGTACTTC. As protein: CASSRDHQETQYF.